The 5 T cell receptor beta chains below were found in one sample sequenced in a study of T cells in Graves' hyperthyroidism and ophthalmopathy. Authors of the study amplified TCR beta CDR3 regions from RNA transcripts. The TCR CDR3 was amplified in a first-round RT-PCR using the HTBI primer set. TCRdb reprocessed the multiplex PCR reads with MiXCR, giving one entry per CDR3 protein. Among roughly 570,000 distinct CDR3 sequences listed, around 45% were seen once. Specimen: peripheral blood or thyroid tissue (not recorded which). Receptors were obtained from an adult woman with Graves' disease, either hyperthyroidism or ophthalmopathy (not recorded which).

This clonotype was detected many times. The rearrangement links TRBV6-5 to TRBJ1-2; TRBD1 aligns across 10 bases. The CDR3 length is 14 residues. V shed 5 bases, J shed 8 bases, and the junction held 8 bases outside the gene matches. Germline-derived CDR1 and CDR2 are MNHEY and SVGAGI. The CDR3 DNA is TGTGCCAGCAGTCCCCTGGGACAGGGGAGAGGCTACACCTTC. Amino acid sequence: CASSPLGQGRGYTF.

This clonotype was observed at least ten times. This chain connects TRBV14 to TRBJ2-7; unclear D gene. V lost 3 bases and J lost 3, with 12 bases in between. The CDR3 totals 14 residues. CDR1 and CDR2 (germline): SGHDN, FVKESK. Written as DNA, the CDR3 is TGTGCCAGCAGCCAGGTTGGCACCCACTACGAGCAGTACTTC. It translates to CASSQVGTHYEQYF.

The chain has TRBV9 and TRBJ2-7, with D hard to call. CDR3 size: 14 residues. Looked up from germline, CDR1 is SGDLS and CDR2 is YYNGEE. V was clipped by 0 bases and J by 5 bases, with 12 bases between them. The CDR3 sequence: CASSVGGSRDEQYF. As DNA, the CDR3 is TGTGCCAGCAGCGTAGGTGGTAGTCGCGACGAGCAGTACTTC.

The chain recombines TRBV7-2 with TRBJ1-4; D is uncertain. Germline V gene sequence: CDR1 SGHTA, CDR2 FQGNSA. The ends were cut back, 5 bases at V and 1 base at J, with 11 bases in the middle. This CDR3 is 15 amino acids long. CDR3 residues: CASSERTVTNEKLFF. Here the CDR3 DNA reads TGTGCCAGCAGCGAGCGGACGGTAACTAATGAAAAACTGTTTTTT. The full variable domain, completed using reference TRBV7-2 and TRBJ1-4, is GAGVSQSPSNKVTEKGKDVELRCDPISGHTALYWYRQSLGQGLEFLIYFQGNSAPDKSGLPSDRFSAERTGGSVSTLTIQRTQQEDSAVYLCASSERTVTNEKLFFGSGTQLSVL.

V gene TRBV2 combines with J gene TRBJ1-4; unclear D gene. The V gene's germline CDR1 is SNHLY and CDR2 FYNNEI. The CDR3 length is 13 residues. V dropped 7 bases and J dropped 7 bases, with 13 bases sitting between them. The CDR3 sequence is CASTRRGGEKLFF. CDR3 nucleotides: TGTGCCAGCACCAGGAGAGGAGGTGAAAAACTGTTTTTT.